Listed below are T cell receptor beta chains from one sample, sequenced in a study of CD8 T cells in ankylosing spondylitis. TCRdb processed the 5' RACE reads anew with MiXCR; each CDR3 protein has one entry. The data contain 670,000 or so distinct CDR3 sequences, roughly 20% of them singletons. Sequenced: blood, either unsorted or a sorted T cell fraction (not recorded which). All receptors derive from a male donor with ankylosing spondylitis. CDR3s include the opening cysteine and the closing phenylalanine or tryptophan.

V gene: TRBV5-1
CDR3 protein: CASSSGGDTGELFF

V gene: TRBV5-5
CDR3 protein: CASSLGTGASYNEQFF

V gene: TRBV12-3/TRBV12-4
CDR3 protein: CASRIQGRDQPQHF

V gene: TRBV28
CDR3 protein: CASTPPGDGHNSPLHF

V gene: TRBV29-1
CDR3 protein: CSVEDSGGEQYF

V gene: TRBV6-5
CDR3 protein: CASSYGDRVIYEQYF

V gene: TRBV25-1
CDR3 protein: CASSDSRKPTTEAFF

V gene: TRBV9
CDR3 protein: CASSPSDRGRIYGYTF

V gene: TRBV6-1
CDR3 protein: CASSGGQGLYNEQFF

V gene: TRBV12-5
CDR3 protein: CASGLEVGELFF

V gene: TRBV5-6
CDR3 protein: CASSFTISGNTIYF

V gene: TRBV5-1
CDR3 protein: CASSWDRDGYTF

V gene: TRBV2
CDR3 protein: CASSEDRAGGVNEQFF

V gene: TRBV5-1
CDR3 protein: CASSPGGFSTDTQYF

V gene: TRBV9
CDR3 protein: CASSVAGGEISSPLHF

V gene: TRBV5-7
CDR3 protein: CASSPGDRVVAAQYF

V gene: TRBV4-1
CDR3 protein: CASSQGLVSGANVLTF